This T cell receptor beta chain was identified during a study of blood T cells in healthy people across ages. With 7 bases clipped from V and 6 bases from J, the junction kept 10 bases outside the gene matches. The CDR3 is 13 residues long. The germline V gene encodes CDR1 SQVTM and CDR2 ANQGSEA. As for this clonotype: Its specificity is unknown.

Overall study findings and caveats: When set beside aged donors, long-lived donors presented more naive CD4+ cells and higher diversity.

Primed by a sample-barcoded 5' primer and a J-beta primer mix, a second PCR proceeded for about 6 to 12 cycles. Via MiXCR, TCRdb re-called the 5' RACE reads, giving one row per CDR3 protein. The profile covers 800,000 to 950,000 distinct CDR3 sequences, with approximately 35% appearing a single time and 10% to 15% taken by the ten largest. This chain connects TRBV29-1 to TRBJ1-2, with 8 bases matching TRBD1. The sequence was obtained from a man younger than 30 in good health. Sequencing was carried out using blood. The CDR3 here is CSASHAGGDGYTF. CDR3 in DNA: TGCAGCGCGTCTCACGCAGGGGGCGATGGCTACACCTTC.